This passage covers 27 T cell receptor beta chains from one sample sequenced in a study of CD8+CD57+ T cells in acquired aplastic anemia. The TCR beta profiling, which covered VDJ combination and CDR3 sequence, was carried out using genomic DNA as the template. TCRdb re-called the reads with MiXCR, one entry per CDR3 protein. The sample carries some 130,000 distinct CDR3 sequences, roughly 50% recorded once. The sample consisted of sorted CD4+, CD8+, or CD8+CD57+ T cells (not recorded which) from PBMCs. The receptors were gathered from a human donor in good health, serving as a control.

This clonotype was found many times. The J gene is TRBJ1-2, the V gene TRBV19, with 12 bases aligning to TRBD1. This CDR3 is built from 15 residues. J lost 7 bases, V lost 5 bases, and 8 bases had no gene match. CDR1 and CDR2 from the germline V gene are LNHDA and SQIVND (reference sequence). The CDR3, as DNA: TGTGCCAGTAGTGTTGGGACAGGGGGCAAGAGTGGCTACACCTTC. It yields the protein CASSVGTGGKSGYTF.

V is TRBV29-1 and J is TRBJ1-3; D ambiguous. Trimming cost V 6 bases and J 4 bases, with 16 bases left between them. Germline V lookup: CDR1 SQVTM, CDR2 ANQGSEA. The CDR3 is 14 residues long. The CDR3 DNA follows: TGCAGCGTAGAAACCGAGCCCAGGGGAAACACCATATATTTT. This encodes CSVETEPRGNTIYF.

J is TRBJ2-6 and V is TRBV15, with D uncertain. This CDR3 region has 15 residues. Germline CDR1 LNHNV, CDR2 YYDKDF (reference sequence). Deletions cut 1 base from V and 0 bases from J, with 4 bases between. CDR3 nucleotides: TGTGCCACCAGCAGAGTAATCTCTGGGGCCAACGTCCTGACTTTC. It yields the protein CATSRVISGANVLTF.

The chain links TRBV25-1 to TRBJ2-7; D gene unclear. The germline gives CDR1 MGHDK, CDR2 SYGVNS. V was cut by 2 bases and J by 4 bases, with 6 bases left in between. CDR3 length: 12 amino acids. The CDR3 reads CASSENGYEQYF. The CDR3 DNA follows: TGTGCCAGCAGTGAAAACGGGTACGAGCAGTACTTC.

This chain joins TRBV29-1 and TRBJ1-1; unclear D gene. Per the germline V gene, CDR1 is SQVTM and CDR2 is ANQGSEA. The V end lost 8 bases, the J end lost 0 bases, and 13 bases lay between the germline ends. The CDR3 runs to 13 residues. CDR3 sequence reads: CSIGGQMNTEAFF. As DNA, the CDR3 is TGCAGCATAGGAGGGCAGATGAACACTGAAGCTTTCTTT.

The sample holds many counts of this clonotype. The V call is TRBV5-6, the J call TRBJ1-2; perhaps TRBD1 as D (5 bases). CDR1 and CDR2 from the germline V gene are SGHDT and YYEEEE. Trimming cost V 3 bases and J 7 bases, with 22 bases left between them. The CDR3 totals 16 residues. The CDR3 DNA reads as TGTGCCAGCAGCTGGTTTCACGGGGGGGATTCGCGTGGCTACACCTTC. Protein sequence: CASSWFHGGDSRGYTF.

V usage is TRBV10-3 and J usage is TRBJ2-1; D is unresolved. The CDR3 has 11 amino acids. Trimming shortened V by 6 bases and J by 6 bases, and 6 bases separated the two germline ends. The germline gives CDR1 ENHRY, CDR2 SYGVKD. The CDR3 bases are TGTGCCATCAGCGGGCCCAATGAGCAGTTCTTC. Its translation is CAISGPNEQFF.

The chain is built from TRBV7-9 and TRBJ1-1, with D maybe TRBD1 (5 bases). The V end was cut by 1 base, the J end by 6 bases, with 9 bases between. Germline assignment: CDR1 SEHNR and CDR2 FQNEAQ (reference sequence). The CDR3 consists of 13 residues. CDR3 in DNA: TGTGCCAGCAGCTTAGTGGGCAGGGCTGAAGCTTTCTTT. The encoded protein is CASSLVGRAEAFF.

CDR3 in amino acids: CASSLTPQGQFF. The CDR3 DNA follows: TGTGCCAGCAGCCTCACCCCCCAGGGACAGTTCTTC. J is TRBJ2-1 and V is TRBV7-3, with TRBD1 as a possible D gene (5 bases). V was pared by 5 bases and J by 13 bases, with 15 bases between. Germline V gives CDR1 SGHTA, CDR2 FQGTGA. CDR3 length equals 12 residues.

The chain links TRBV7-6 to TRBJ2-5; 7 bases are a match to TRBD2. CDR3 length equals 15 residues. Germline-derived CDR1 and CDR2 are SGHVS and FNYEAQ. The trim removed 5 bases at V and 1 base at J, leaving 7 bases unmatched. The CDR3 DNA reads TGTGCCAGCAGCGTAGGCGGGGGACCCCAAGAGACCCAGTACTTC. Protein: CASSVGGGPQETQYF.

This clonotype was counted at least ten times. The chain employs TRBV7-2 and TRBJ2-3, with 10 bases aligning to TRBD1. The V gene end was trimmed by 7 bases and the J gene end by 5 bases; junction bases not matched to a gene: 9. Germline V gene data show CDR1 as SGHTA and CDR2 as FQGNSA. The CDR3 is made up of 15 amino acids. CDR3 residues: CASTARQGAGDTQYF. The CDR3 DNA reads TGTGCCAGCACGGCCCGACAGGGGGCAGGAGATACGCAGTATTTT.

This clonotype was counted only a few times. One end of the junction does not line up with germline, which may come from a read error. The rearrangement links TRBV19 to TRBJ2-4, with 8 bases matching TRBD2. Germline-derived CDR1 and CDR2 are LNHDA and SQIVND (reference sequence). This CDR3 has 14 residues. The CDR3 DNA is TGTGCCAGTAGTATAGGAATAGGGGTCGGGACTAGTCGATTC. Translation gives CASSIGIGVGTSRF.

The rearrangement joins TRBV10-3 to TRBJ1-2; no reliable D call. V was cut by 0 bases and J by 0 bases, with 5 bases left in between. Looked up from germline, CDR1 is ENHRY and CDR2 is SYGVKD. The CDR3 runs to 14 residues. The CDR3 loop reads CAISESGTNYGYTF. The CDR3, as DNA: TGTGCCATCAGTGAGTCGGGGACTAACTATGGCTACACCTTC.

This clonotype was counted a few times. This chain links TRBV25-1 with TRBJ1-1; D might be TRBD1 (5 bases). Trimming took off 6 bases at V and 7 bases at J, with 27 bases between the two ends. The CDR3 has 17 residues. The germline gives CDR1 MGHDK, CDR2 SYGVNS. The CDR3 region has the DNA TGTGCCAGCAGCTTAATGGGGGGAGGGGCCGGGGGGGGTGAAGCTTTCTTT. It encodes CASSLMGGGAGGGEAFF.

The chain employs TRBV5-1 and TRBJ2-7; a weak D match, TRBD2 (5 bases). V was trimmed by 0 bases and J by 4 bases, leaving 8 bases between them. Germline V gene lookup returns CDR1 SGHRS and CDR2 YFSETQ. The CDR3 spans 13 residues. DNA of the CDR3: TGCGCCAGCAGCTTGGGACTACATTACGAGCAGTACTTC. Translated: CASSLGLHYEQYF.

There are many counts of this clonotype. The V and J genes are TRBV7-2 and TRBJ2-5; 11 bases are a match to TRBD1. CDR3 length: 14 amino acids. V was pared by 5 bases and J by 9 bases, with 8 bases of the junction left unmatched. In germline, CDR1 is SGHTA, CDR2 FQGNSA. The CDR3, as DNA: TGTGCCAGCAGCCTGACAGGACAGGGGGCGGCCCAGTACTTC. Amino acids: CASSLTGQGAAQYF.

There are many counts of this clonotype. This chain uses TRBV6-1 with TRBJ2-3; 10 nucleotides line up with TRBD2. Germline-derived CDR1 and CDR2 are MNHNS and SASEGT. This CDR3 is 17 amino acids long. With V trimmed by 6 bases and J by 2 bases, 11 bases remained unmatched. CDR3 nucleotides: TGTGCCAGCAGACCCTTTCTAGCGGGGGCGGACACAGATACGCAGTATTTT. Translated: CASRPFLAGADTDTQYF.

This clonotype showed up just once. This sequence joins TRBV6-1 and TRBJ2-7; D may be TRBD1 or TRBD2 (5 bases each). The CDR3 spans 15 residues. Trimming stripped 5 bases from V and 2 bases from J, with 16 bases between. The V gene's germline CDR1 is MNHNS and CDR2 SASEGT. The CDR3 bases are TGTGCCAGCAGTCGAGGACGAGGGGTTCCCTACGAGCAGTACTTC. Encoded protein: CASSRGRGVPYEQYF.

Remarks on this clonotype: At one end the junction does not follow the germline gene, possibly because of a read error. CDR3 sequence (DNA): TGTGCCGGCAGTCCAGGGGGTGCCAAAAACATTCAGTACTTC. Residues: CAGSPGGAKNIQYF. The chain joins TRBV6-2 or TRBV6-3 to TRBJ2-4; 7 bases are shared with TRBD1. Germline V lookup: CDR1 MNHEY, CDR2 SVGEGT. This CDR3 spans 14 amino acids.

The rearrangement joins TRBV10-3 to TRBJ2-7; the D gene could be TRBD1 or TRBD2 (6 bases each). Germline CDR1 ENHRY, CDR2 SYGVKD. The CDR3 runs to 13 residues. With 7 bases removed from V and 5 bases from J, the gap between germline ends came to 15 bases. The CDR3 DNA follows: TGTGCCATCACCGGGGGCTTCGTCGACGAGCAGTACTTC. Encoded protein: CAITGGFVDEQYF.

A single count supports this clonotype. This sequence joins TRBV25-1 and TRBJ2-5; 9 bases map to TRBD2. The trim removed 2 bases at V and 5 bases at J, leaving 6 bases unmatched. The CDR3 is 15 amino acids. Germline CDR1 is MGHDK and CDR2 is SYGVNS. CDR3 sequence reads: CASSEGSGGRETQYF. DNA for the CDR3: TGTGCCAGCAGTGAAGGGAGCGGGGGGCGCGAGACCCAGTACTTC.

This clonotype was found a few times. The rearrangement joins TRBV6-1 to TRBJ1-1; weak D call: TRBD1 (6 bases). Germline CDR1 reads MNHNS; CDR2 reads SASEGT. V shed 5 bases and J shed 1 base, with 11 bases lying between them. The CDR3 is 14 residues long. CDR3 sequence reads: CASSTQGKNTEAFF. The CDR3 DNA reads as TGTGCCAGCAGTACTCAGGGGAAGAACACTGAAGCTTTCTTT.

This clonotype was recorded many times. The gene calls are TRBV6-1 and TRBJ2-1, with D unclear. Germline CDR1 is MNHNS and CDR2 is SASEGT. V gave up 6 bases and J gave up 7 bases, with 10 bases separating them. The CDR3 covers 12 residues. The CDR3 DNA reads TGTGCCAGCAGCCGGTCTGGGAATGAGCAGTTCTTC. It is translated as CASSRSGNEQFF.

The CDR3 here is CASSGVGYTQYF. DNA of the CDR3: TGTGCCAGCAGCGGCGTGGGTTATACGCAGTATTTT. The V call is TRBV9, the J call TRBJ2-3; D remains ambiguous. Trimming shortened V by 3 bases and J by 7 bases, and 9 bases separated the two germline ends. This CDR3 is built from 12 residues. Germline assignment: CDR1 SGDLS and CDR2 YYNGEE.

In the case of this clonotype: An end of the junction differs from the germline gene, which may be a read error. V and J are TRBV10-3 and TRBJ1-1; 7 positions match TRBD1. This CDR3 contains 14 residues. Germline V gene sequence: CDR1 ENHRY, CDR2 SYGVKD. The CDR3 DNA reads TGTGCCGCCAGGACAGGACCCATGAACACTGGAGCTTTCTTT. This gives the protein CAARTGPMNTGAFF.

Many counts were recorded for this clonotype. V is TRBV7-2 and J is TRBJ1-6; 9 nucleotides align to TRBD1. From germline, CDR1 is SGHTA and CDR2 FQGNSA. J was trimmed by 7 bases and V by 4 bases; bases with no gene match: 2. The CDR3 runs to 14 residues. The CDR3 loop is CASSWGQGNSPLHF. CDR3 DNA: TGTGCCAGCAGCTGGGGACAGGGAAATTCACCCCTCCACTTT.

The rearrangement links TRBV14 to TRBJ1-2; D may be TRBD1 (5 bases). The V end was cut by 1 base, the J end by 2 bases, with 11 bases between. Germline V CDR1 and CDR2: SGHDN, FVKESK. The CDR3 has 15 residues. The CDR3 region is CASSQGGGANYGYTF. CDR3 DNA: TGTGCCAGCAGCCAAGGCGGGGGAGCGAACTATGGCTACACCTTC.